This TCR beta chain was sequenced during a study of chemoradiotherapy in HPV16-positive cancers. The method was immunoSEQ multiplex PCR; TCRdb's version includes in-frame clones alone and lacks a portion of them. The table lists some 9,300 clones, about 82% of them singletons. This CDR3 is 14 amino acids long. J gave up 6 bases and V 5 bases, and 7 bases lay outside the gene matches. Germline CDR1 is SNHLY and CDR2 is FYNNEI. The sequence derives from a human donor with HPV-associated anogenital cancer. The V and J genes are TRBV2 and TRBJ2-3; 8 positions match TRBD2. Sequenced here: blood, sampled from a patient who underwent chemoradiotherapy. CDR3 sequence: CASSPPSGFDTQYF. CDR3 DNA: TGTGCCAGCAGTCCTCCTAGCGGGTTCGATACGCAGTATTTT. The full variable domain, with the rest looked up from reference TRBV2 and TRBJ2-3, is EPEVTQTPSHQVTQMGQEVILRCVPISNHLYFYWYRQILGQKVEFLVSFYNNEISEKSEIFDDQFSVERPDGSNFTLKIRSTKLEDSAMYFCASSPPSGFDTQYFGPGTRLTVL.